The 20 T cell receptor beta chains given below trace back to one sample, sequenced in a study of CD8 T cells in Susac syndrome. The RNA, roughly 0.45 to 1 ug, was put through reverse transcription using random hexamers. A single record per CDR3 protein comes from TCRdb applying MiXCR to the immunoSEQ multiplex PCR reads. The sample contains roughly 130,000 distinct CDR3 sequences, 90% to 95% of which appear only once. What was sequenced was CD4+ T cells from PBMCs. The receptors here all came from a human donor with multiple sclerosis.

CDR3 region: CASSLEGGSYTDTQYF. CDR3 bases: TGCGCCAGCAGCTTGGAGGGGGGGTCGTACACAGATACGCAGTATTTT. The rearrangement links TRBV5-1 to TRBJ2-3; a possible D gene is TRBD2 (7 bases). The CDR3 consists of 16 residues. Trimming removed 0 bases from V and 2 bases from J, with 13 bases in between. Per germline, CDR1 SGHRS and CDR2 YFSETQ. The full variable domain, with the rest looked up from reference TRBV5-1 and TRBJ2-3, is KAGVTQTPRYLIKTRGQQVTLSCSPISGHRSVSWYQQTPGQGLQFLFEYFSETQRNKGNFPGRFSGRQFSNSRSEMNVSTLELGDSALYLCASSLEGGSYTDTQYFGPGTRLTVL.

The rearrangement uses TRBV7-3 and TRBJ1-1, with D hard to call. Germline lookup yields CDR1 SGHTA and CDR2 FQGTGA. Deletions cut 3 bases from V and 2 bases from J, with 10 bases between. The CDR3 has 14 residues. For the CDR3, the DNA is TGTGCCAGCAGCTTGGGCGGGGTTAACACTGAAGCTTTCTTT. Its translation: CASSLGGVNTEAFF. Based on the CDR3 plus reference TRBV7-3 and TRBJ1-1, the full variable domain is GAGVSQTPSNKVTEKGKYVELRCDPISGHTALYWYRQSLGQGPEFLIYFQGTGAADDSGLPNDRFFAVRPEGSVSTLKIQRTERGDSAVYLCASSLGGVNTEAFFGQGTRLTVV.

The CDR3 loop is CASTTGLAGATDTQYF. The CDR3 DNA reads TGTGCCAGCACCACGGGACTAGCGGGGGCCACAGATACGCAGTATTTT. The rearrangement links TRBV2 to TRBJ2-3; TRBD2 aligns across 14 bases. V was clipped by 7 bases and J by 2 bases; unmatched bases: 5. CDR3 length: 16 amino acids. Per the germline V gene, CDR1 is SNHLY and CDR2 is FYNNEI.

V gene TRBV2 combines with J gene TRBJ1-2; D not certain. This CDR3 comprises 12 residues. Trimming left V 3 bases short and J 4 bases short, with 6 bases between. CDR1 and CDR2 (germline): SNHLY, FYNNEI. The CDR3 DNA reads TGTGCCAGCAGTGAGTCAGGCTATGGCTACACCTTC. Translated, it gives CASSESGYGYTF.

The chain couples TRBV28 to TRBJ1-5; D gene uncertain. The CDR3 has 14 residues. Germline values: CDR1 MDHEN, CDR2 SYDVKM. Trimming took 6 bases from V and 0 from J, leaving 9 bases between them. The CDR3 bases are TGTGCCAGCAGGGAGACCCATAGCAATCAGCCCCAGCATTTT. It codes for CASRETHSNQPQHF.

This chain uses TRBV5-1 with TRBJ2-1; maybe TRBD2 (5 bases). Trimming took off 0 bases at V and 9 bases at J, with 10 bases between the two ends. The CDR3 covers 13 residues. Germline V gives CDR1 SGHRS, CDR2 YFSETQ. CDR3 in DNA: TGCGCCAGCAGCTTGGGGGATCGGGGTGAGCAGTTCTTC. It translates to CASSLGDRGEQFF.

This chain links TRBV9 with TRBJ2-1; 12 bases map to TRBD2. V trimming: 4 bases; J trimming: 5 bases; junction bases outside the gene matches: 7. Germline V lookup: CDR1 SGDLS, CDR2 YYNGEE. This CDR3 is 16 amino acids long. In nucleotides, the CDR3 is TGTGCCAGCAGCTTCCGGACTAGCGGGGAAAACAATGAGCAGTTCTTC. Its translation: CASSFRTSGENNEQFF.

This chain connects TRBV29-1 to TRBJ1-5; TRBD1 aligns across 8 bases. Germline trimming cut 6 bases from V and 5 bases from J; bases unmatched to any gene: 9. CDR1 and CDR2 (germline): SQVTM, ANQGSEA. The CDR3 is 14 amino acids. In DNA, the CDR3 is TGCAGCGTGAGCAGGGGGCGAGTTGATCAGCCCCAGCATTTT. Translated, it gives CSVSRGRVDQPQHF.

The rearrangement links TRBV4-1 to TRBJ1-5, with D unresolved. The V end lost 0 bases, the J end lost 3 bases, and 9 bases lay between the germline ends. Germline-derived CDR1 and CDR2 are MGHRA and YSYEKL. This CDR3 is 15 amino acids long. The CDR3 here is CASSQDYQVNQPQHF. In DNA, the CDR3 is TGCGCCAGCAGCCAAGATTACCAGGTCAATCAGCCCCAGCATTTT.

The rearrangement joins TRBV29-1 to TRBJ1-1; the D gene is possibly TRBD1 (5 bases). The germline V gene encodes CDR1 SQVTM and CDR2 ANQGSEA. This CDR3 is 13 amino acids long. Trimming removed 7 bases from V and 5 bases from J, with 17 bases in between. The CDR3: CSGGGRRLTEAFF. DNA for the CDR3: TGCAGCGGGGGGGGACGGAGGTTAACTGAAGCTTTCTTT. The variable domain in full, with the rest retrieved from reference TRBV29-1 and TRBJ1-1, is SAVISQKPSRDICQRGTSLTIQCQVDSQVTMMFWYRQQPGQSLTLIATANQGSEATYESGFVIDKFPISRPNLTFSTLTVSNMSPEDSSIYLCSGGGRRLTEAFFGQGTRLTVV.

This chain links TRBV4-3 with TRBJ2-7; D not resolved. Germline V lookup: CDR1 LGHNA, CDR2 YSLEER. V was shortened by 0 bases and J by 6 bases, with 9 bases between the two germline ends. The CDR3 consists of 13 residues. CDR3 coding DNA: TGCGCCAGCAGCCAAGATATGGGAACCGAGCAGTACTTC. This translates into CASSQDMGTEQYF.

The genes are TRBV5-1 and TRBJ2-1; TRBD2 matches 8 bases. Germline CDR1 reads SGHRS; CDR2 reads YFSETQ. The J segment lost 8 bases and the V segment lost 4 bases, leaving 17 bases of the junction unmatched. The CDR3 totals 17 residues. The CDR3 nucleotides are TGCGCCAGCAGCCCGGCCCTAGCGGGCGGGTTTGTTCATGAGCAGTTCTTC. It is translated as CASSPALAGGFVHEQFF.

The rearrangement joins TRBV19 to TRBJ1-1, with a tentative D call TRBD1 (6 bases). With 10 bases removed from V and 1 base from J, the gap between germline ends came to 19 bases. Germline lookup yields CDR1 LNHDA and CDR2 SQIVND (reference sequence). The CDR3 loop spans 15 amino acids. The CDR3: CATPVGAGQNTEAFF. CDR3 nucleotide sequence: TGTGCCACCCCAGTGGGGGCAGGGCAGAACACTGAAGCTTTCTTT.

This clonotype occurred once. J is TRBJ2-3 and V is TRBV19; 7 positions agree with TRBD2. The CDR3 is 15 amino acids. The J segment lost 4 bases and the V segment lost 7 bases, leaving 11 bases of the junction unmatched. Per germline, CDR1 LNHDA and CDR2 SQIVND (reference sequence). This CDR3 is CASKTRGFEADTQYF. The CDR3 nucleotides read TGTGCCAGTAAAACGCGGGGGTTCGAGGCAGATACGCAGTATTTT.

The chain recombines TRBV7-9 with TRBJ1-2, with D uncertain. Trimming removed 6 bases from V and 7 bases from J, with 12 bases in between. The CDR3 consists of 12 residues. CDR1 and CDR2 from the germline V gene are SEHNR and FQNEAQ (reference sequence). As DNA, the CDR3 is TGTGCCAGCAGTATCGGTTCGGGTGGCTACACCTTC. This codes for CASSIGSGGYTF.

The chain uses TRBV12-5 and TRBJ1-2, with D perhaps matching TRBD1 (6 bases). V was cut by 9 bases and J by 6 bases, with 20 bases left in between. The CDR3 runs to 14 residues. Germline V gene lookup returns CDR1 LGHNT and CDR2 FRNRAP. CDR3 residues: CARRGTGTPHGYTF. CDR3 bases: TGTGCTAGGAGGGGAACCGGGACACCTCATGGCTACACCTTC.

V and J are TRBV4-3 and TRBJ1-1; the D is unclear. Trimming took off 1 base at V and 10 bases at J, with 10 bases between the two ends. Germline CDR1 and CDR2: LGHNA and YSLEER. This CDR3 has 12 amino acids. CDR3 sequence reads: CASSQGFRRAFF. The CDR3 nucleotides are TGCGCCAGCAGCCAAGGTTTCAGAAGAGCTTTCTTT.

J is TRBJ2-5 and V is TRBV20-1, with TRBD1 matching over 8 bases. The V segment lost 5 bases and the J segment 2 bases; nucleotides outside the gene matches: 4. This CDR3 is built from 13 residues. Germline assignment: CDR1 DFQATT and CDR2 SNEGSKA (reference sequence). The CDR3 bases are TGCAGTGCTCTCCAGGGGGCTCAAGAGACCCAGTACTTC. It yields the protein CSALQGAQETQYF.

This clonotype was detected only once. The rearrangement joins TRBV30 to TRBJ1-5; 10 bases match TRBD1. V shed 3 bases, J shed 5 bases, and the junction held 4 bases outside the gene matches. CDR3 length: 14 amino acids. Looked up from germline, CDR1 is GTSNPN and CDR2 is SVGIG (reference sequence). The CDR3 nucleotides are TGTGCCTGGAGCCTCGGGACAGGGGATCAGCCCCAGCATTTT. Translated, it gives CAWSLGTGDQPQHF.

A note on this clonotype: This CDR3 fails to terminate in the conserved phenylalanine or tryptophan, so it likely reflects a read error. V and J are TRBV30 and TRBJ2-7, with D hard to call. CDR1 is GTSNPN and CDR2 is SVGIG in the germline V gene (reference sequence). This CDR3 comprises 15 residues. V lost 2 bases and J lost 0, with 14 bases in between. This CDR3 reads CAWSTGRYSSYEQYL. CDR3 in DNA: TGTGCCTGGAGTACCGGGCGTTACTCCTCCTACGAGCAGTACCTC.